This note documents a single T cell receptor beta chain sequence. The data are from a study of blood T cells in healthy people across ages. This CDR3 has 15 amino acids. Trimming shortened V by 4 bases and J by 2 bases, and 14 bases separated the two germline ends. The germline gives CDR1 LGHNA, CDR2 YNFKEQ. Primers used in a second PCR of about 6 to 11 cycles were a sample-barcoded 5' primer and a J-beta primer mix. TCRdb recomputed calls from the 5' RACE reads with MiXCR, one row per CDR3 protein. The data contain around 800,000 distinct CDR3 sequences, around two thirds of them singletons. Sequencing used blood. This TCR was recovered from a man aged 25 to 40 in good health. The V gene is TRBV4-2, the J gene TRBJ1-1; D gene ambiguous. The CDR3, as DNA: TGTGCCAGCAGCCGAGGCGAGGGAATTAACACTGAAGCTTTCTTT. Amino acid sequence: CASSRGEGINTEAFF.